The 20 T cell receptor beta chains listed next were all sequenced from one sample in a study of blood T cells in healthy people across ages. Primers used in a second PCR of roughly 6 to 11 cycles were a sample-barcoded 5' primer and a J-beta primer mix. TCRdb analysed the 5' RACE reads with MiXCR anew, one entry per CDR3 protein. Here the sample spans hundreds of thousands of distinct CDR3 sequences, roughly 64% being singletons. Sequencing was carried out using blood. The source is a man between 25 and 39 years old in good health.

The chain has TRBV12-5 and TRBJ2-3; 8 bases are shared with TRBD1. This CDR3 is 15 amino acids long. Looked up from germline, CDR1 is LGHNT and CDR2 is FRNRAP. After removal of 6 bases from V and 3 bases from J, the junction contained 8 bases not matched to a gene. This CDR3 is CASGRGQGLTDTQYF. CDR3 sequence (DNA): TGTGCTAGTGGCCGCGGACAGGGTTTGACAGATACGCAGTATTTT.

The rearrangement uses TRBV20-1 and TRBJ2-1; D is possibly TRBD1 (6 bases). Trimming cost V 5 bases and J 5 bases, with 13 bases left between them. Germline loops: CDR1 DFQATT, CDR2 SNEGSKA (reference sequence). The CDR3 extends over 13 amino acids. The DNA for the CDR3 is TGCAGTGCTGGAAGGGACACCGACAATGAGCAGTTCTTC. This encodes CSAGRDTDNEQFF.

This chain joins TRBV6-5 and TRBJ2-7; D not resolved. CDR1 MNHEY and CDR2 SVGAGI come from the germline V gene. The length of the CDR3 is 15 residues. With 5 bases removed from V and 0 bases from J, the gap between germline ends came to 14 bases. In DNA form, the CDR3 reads TGTGCCAGCAGTAGTTCCAGGATAAACTCCTACGAGCAGTACTTC. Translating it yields CASSSSRINSYEQYF.

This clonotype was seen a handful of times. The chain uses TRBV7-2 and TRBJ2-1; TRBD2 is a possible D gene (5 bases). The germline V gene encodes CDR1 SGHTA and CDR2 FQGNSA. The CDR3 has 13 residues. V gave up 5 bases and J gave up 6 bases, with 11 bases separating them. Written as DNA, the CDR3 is TGTGCCAGCAGCGTTACTAGAGCCAATGAGCAGTTCTTC. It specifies CASSVTRANEQFF.

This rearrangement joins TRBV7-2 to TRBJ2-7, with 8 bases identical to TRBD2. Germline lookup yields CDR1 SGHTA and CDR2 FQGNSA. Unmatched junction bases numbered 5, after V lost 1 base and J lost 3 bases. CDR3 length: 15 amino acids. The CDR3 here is CASSLVRGENYEQYF. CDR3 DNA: TGTGCCAGCAGCTTAGTGCGGGGGGAAAACTACGAGCAGTACTTC.

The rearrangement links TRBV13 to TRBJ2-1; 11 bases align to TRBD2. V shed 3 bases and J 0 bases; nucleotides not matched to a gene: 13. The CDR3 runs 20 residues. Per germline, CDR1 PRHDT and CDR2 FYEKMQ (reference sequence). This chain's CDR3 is CASSFPLAGGPESSYNEQFF. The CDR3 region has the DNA TGTGCCAGCAGCTTCCCCTTAGCGGGAGGGCCAGAGAGCTCCTACAATGAGCAGTTCTTC.

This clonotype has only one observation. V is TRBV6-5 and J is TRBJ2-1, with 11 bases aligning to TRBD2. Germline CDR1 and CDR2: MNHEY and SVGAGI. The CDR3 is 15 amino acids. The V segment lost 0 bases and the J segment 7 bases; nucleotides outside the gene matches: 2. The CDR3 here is CASSYSASGRNEQFF. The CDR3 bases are TGTGCCAGCAGTTACTCGGCTAGCGGGAGGAATGAGCAGTTCTTC.

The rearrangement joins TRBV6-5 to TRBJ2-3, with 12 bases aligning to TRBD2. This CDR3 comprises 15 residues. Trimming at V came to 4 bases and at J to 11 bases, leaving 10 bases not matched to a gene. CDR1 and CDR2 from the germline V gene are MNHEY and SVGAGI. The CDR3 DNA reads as TGTGCCAGCAGTTTTAAGGCGACTAGCGGGAGTGGGCAGTATTTT. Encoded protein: CASSFKATSGSGQYF.

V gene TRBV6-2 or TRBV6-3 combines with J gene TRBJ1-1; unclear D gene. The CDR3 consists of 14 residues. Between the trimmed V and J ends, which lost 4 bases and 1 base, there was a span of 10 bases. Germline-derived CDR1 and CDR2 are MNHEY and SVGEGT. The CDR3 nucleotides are TGTGCCAGCAGTTGGGCCATAAGGAACACTGAAGCTTTCTTT. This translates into CASSWAIRNTEAFF.

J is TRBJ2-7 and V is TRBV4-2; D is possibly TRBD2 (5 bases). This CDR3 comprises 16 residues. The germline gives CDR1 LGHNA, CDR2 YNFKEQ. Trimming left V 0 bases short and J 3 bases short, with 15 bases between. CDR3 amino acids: CASSQDLRGNYYEQYF. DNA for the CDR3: TGTGCCAGCAGCCAAGATCTAAGAGGGAACTACTACGAGCAGTACTTC.

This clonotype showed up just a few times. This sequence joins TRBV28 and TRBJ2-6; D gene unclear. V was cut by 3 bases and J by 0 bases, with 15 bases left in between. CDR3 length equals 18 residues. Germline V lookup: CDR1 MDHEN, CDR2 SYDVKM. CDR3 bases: TGTGCCAGCAGTTTTCTGGACGCGAAATACTCTGGGGCCAACGTCCTGACTTTC. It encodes CASSFLDAKYSGANVLTF.

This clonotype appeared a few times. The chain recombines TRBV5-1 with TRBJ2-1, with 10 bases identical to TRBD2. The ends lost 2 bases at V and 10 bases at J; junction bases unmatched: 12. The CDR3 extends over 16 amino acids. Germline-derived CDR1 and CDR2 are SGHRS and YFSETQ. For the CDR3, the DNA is TGCGCCAGCAGCTTCGGGCTAGCGGGAGTAGCTTCGGAGCAGTTCTTC. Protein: CASSFGLAGVASEQFF.

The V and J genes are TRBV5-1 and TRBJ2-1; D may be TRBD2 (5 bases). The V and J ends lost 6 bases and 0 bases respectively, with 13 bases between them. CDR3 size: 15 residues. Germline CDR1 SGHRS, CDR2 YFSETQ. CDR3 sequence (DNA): TGCGCCAGCACATACCAGCGGAACTCCTACAATGAGCAGTTCTTC. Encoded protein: CASTYQRNSYNEQFF. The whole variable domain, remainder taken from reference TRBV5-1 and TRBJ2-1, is KAGVTQTPRYLIKTRGQQVTLSCSPISGHRSVSWYQQTPGQGLQFLFEYFSETQRNKGNFPGRFSGRQFSNSRSEMNVSTLELGDSALYLCASTYQRNSYNEQFFGPGTRLTVL.

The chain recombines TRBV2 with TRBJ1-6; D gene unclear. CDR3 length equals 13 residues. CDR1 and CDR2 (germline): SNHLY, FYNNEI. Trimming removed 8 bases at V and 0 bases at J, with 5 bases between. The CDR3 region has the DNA TGTGCCAGCTCCGCCTCCTATAATTCACCCCTCCACTTT. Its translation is CASSASYNSPLHF.

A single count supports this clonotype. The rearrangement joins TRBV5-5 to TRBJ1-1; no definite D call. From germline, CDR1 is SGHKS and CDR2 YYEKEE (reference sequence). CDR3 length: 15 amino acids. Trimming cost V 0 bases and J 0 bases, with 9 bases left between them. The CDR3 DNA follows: TGTGCCAGCAGCTTGGTGTGGGGAATGAACACTGAAGCTTTCTTT. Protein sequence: CASSLVWGMNTEAFF.

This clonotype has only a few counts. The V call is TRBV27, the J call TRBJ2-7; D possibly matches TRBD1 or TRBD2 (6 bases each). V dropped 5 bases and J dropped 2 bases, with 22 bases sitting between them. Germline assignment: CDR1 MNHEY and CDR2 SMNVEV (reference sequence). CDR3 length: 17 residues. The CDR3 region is CASSRGVRAPRAYEQYF. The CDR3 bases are TGTGCCAGCAGTAGGGGGGTTAGGGCCCCCAGGGCCTACGAGCAGTACTTC.

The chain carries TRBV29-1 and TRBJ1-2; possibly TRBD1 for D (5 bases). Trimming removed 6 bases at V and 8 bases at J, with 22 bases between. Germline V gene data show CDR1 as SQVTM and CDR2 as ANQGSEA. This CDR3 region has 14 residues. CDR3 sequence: CSVPSNPLGRGYTF. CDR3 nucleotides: TGCAGCGTACCTTCGAACCCCTTGGGGCGGGGCTACACCTTC.

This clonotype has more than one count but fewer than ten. CDR3 loop: CASSEQGGGEISYEQYF. In DNA, the CDR3 is TGTGCCAGCAGTGAACAGGGGGGCGGGGAGATCTCCTACGAGCAGTACTTC. The V gene is TRBV6-1, the J gene TRBJ2-7, with TRBD1 as a possible D gene (7 bases). The CDR3 contains 17 residues. The V end was cut by 2 bases, the J end by 0 bases, with 17 bases between. Germline values: CDR1 MNHNS, CDR2 SASEGT.

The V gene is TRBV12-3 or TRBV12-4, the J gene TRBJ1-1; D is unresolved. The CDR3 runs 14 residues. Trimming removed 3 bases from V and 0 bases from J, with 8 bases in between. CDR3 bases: TGTGCCAGCAGTTTTGCAGGAGTGAACACTGAAGCTTTCTTT. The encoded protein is CASSFAGVNTEAFF.

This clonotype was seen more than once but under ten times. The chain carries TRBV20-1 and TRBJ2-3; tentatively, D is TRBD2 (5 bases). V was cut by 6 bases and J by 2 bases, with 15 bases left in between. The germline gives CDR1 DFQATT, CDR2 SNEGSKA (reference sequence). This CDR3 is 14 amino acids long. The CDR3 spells CSAPPGLATDTQYF. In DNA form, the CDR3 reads TGCAGTGCACCCCCCGGGCTAGCCACAGATACGCAGTATTTT.